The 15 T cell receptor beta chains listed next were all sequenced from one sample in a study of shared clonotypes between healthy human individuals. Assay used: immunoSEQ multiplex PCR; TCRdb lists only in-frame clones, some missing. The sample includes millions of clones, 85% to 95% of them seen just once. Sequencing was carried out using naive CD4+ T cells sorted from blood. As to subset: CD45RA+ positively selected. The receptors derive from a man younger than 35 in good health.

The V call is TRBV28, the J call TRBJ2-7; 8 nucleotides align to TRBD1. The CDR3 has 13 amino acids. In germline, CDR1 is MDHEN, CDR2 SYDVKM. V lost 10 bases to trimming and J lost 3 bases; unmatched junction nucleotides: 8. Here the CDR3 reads CAISDRALYEQYF. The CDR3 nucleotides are TGTGCCATCTCGGACAGGGCCCTCTACGAGCAGTACTTC.

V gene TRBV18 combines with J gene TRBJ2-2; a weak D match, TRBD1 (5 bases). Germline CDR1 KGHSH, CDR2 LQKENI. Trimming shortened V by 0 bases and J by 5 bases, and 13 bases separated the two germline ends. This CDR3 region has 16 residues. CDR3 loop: CASSPPSARVTGELFF. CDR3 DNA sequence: TGTGCCAGCTCACCACCCTCGGCCAGGGTAACCGGGGAGCTGTTTTTT.

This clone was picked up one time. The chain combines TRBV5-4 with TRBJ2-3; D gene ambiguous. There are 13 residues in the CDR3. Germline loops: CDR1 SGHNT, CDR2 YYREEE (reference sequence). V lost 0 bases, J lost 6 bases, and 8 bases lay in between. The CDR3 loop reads CASSLAVVDTQYF. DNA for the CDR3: TGTGCCAGCAGCTTGGCTGTGGTGGATACGCAGTATTTT.

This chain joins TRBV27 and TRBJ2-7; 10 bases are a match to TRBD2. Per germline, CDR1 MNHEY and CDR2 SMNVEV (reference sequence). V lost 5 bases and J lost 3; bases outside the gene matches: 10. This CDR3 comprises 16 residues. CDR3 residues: CASSRSSSGGLYEQYF. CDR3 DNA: TGTGCCAGCAGTCGTTCATCTAGCGGGGGACTCTACGAGCAGTACTTC.

CDR3 sequence (DNA): TGTGCCAGCAGCTTGCCTCGGGGGGAATACAATGAGCAGTTCTTC. Encoded protein: CASSLPRGEYNEQFF. The chain joins TRBV5-4 to TRBJ2-1; TRBD2 matches at 7 bases. Per the germline V gene, CDR1 is SGHNT and CDR2 is YYREEE (reference sequence). Trimming at V came to 1 base and at J to 4 bases, leaving 5 bases not matched to a gene. The CDR3 extends over 15 amino acids.

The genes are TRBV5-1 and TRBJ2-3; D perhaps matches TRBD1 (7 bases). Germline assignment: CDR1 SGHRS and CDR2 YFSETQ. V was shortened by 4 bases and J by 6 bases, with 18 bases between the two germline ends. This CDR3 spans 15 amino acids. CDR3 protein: CASSPTGRGADTQYF. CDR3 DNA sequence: TGCGCCAGCAGCCCGACGGGCAGGGGGGCGGATACGCAGTATTTT.

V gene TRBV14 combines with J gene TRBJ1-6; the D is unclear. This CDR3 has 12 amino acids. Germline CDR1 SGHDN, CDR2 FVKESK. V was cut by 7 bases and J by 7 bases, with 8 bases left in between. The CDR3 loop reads CASNSHNSPLHF. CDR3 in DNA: TGTGCCAGCAACTCACACAATTCACCCCTCCACTTT.

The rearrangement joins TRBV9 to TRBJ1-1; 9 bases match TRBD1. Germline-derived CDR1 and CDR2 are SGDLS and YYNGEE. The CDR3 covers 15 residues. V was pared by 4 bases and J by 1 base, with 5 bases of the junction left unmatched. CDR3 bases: TGTGCCAGCAGCCCCGGGACAGGGTCGAACACTGAAGCTTTCTTT. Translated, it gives CASSPGTGSNTEAFF. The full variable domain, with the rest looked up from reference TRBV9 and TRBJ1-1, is DSGVTQTPKHLITATGQRVTLRCSPRSGDLSVYWYQQSLDQGLQFLIQYYNGEERAKGNILERFSAQQFPDLHSELNLSSLELGDSALYFCASSPGTGSNTEAFFGQGTRLTVV.

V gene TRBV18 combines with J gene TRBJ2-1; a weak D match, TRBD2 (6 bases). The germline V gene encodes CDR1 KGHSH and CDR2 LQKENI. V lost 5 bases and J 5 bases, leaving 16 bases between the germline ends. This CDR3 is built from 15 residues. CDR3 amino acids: CASSSRDSRNNEQFF. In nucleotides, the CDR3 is TGTGCCAGCTCATCTCGGGACTCGAGAAACAATGAGCAGTTCTTC.

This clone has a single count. The CDR3 DNA is TGTGCCAGCAGCCAACTTGGGACCTACAATGAGCAGTTCTTC. Protein sequence: CASSQLGTYNEQFF. The rearrangement links TRBV14 to TRBJ2-1; no definite D call. The CDR3 consists of 14 residues. Trimming took 2 bases from V and 2 from J, leaving 7 bases between them. The V gene's germline CDR1 is SGHDN and CDR2 FVKESK. Full variable domain (rest looked up from reference TRBV14 and TRBJ2-1): EAGVTQFPSHSVIEKGQTVTLRCDPISGHDNLYWYRRVMGKEIKFLLHFVKESKQDESGMPNNRFLAERTGGTYSTLKVQPAELEDSGVYFCASSQLGTYNEQFFGPGTRLTVL.

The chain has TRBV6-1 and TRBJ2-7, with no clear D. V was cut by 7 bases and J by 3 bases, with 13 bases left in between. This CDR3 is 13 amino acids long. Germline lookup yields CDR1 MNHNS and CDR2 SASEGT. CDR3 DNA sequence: TGTGCCAGCACGGCGCAATTCCTCTACGAGCAGTACTTC. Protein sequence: CASTAQFLYEQYF.

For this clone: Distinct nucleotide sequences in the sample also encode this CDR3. The chain's CDR3 is CASSLGRDNEKLFF. In nucleotides, the CDR3 is TGCGCCAGCAGCTTGGGCAGAGATAATGAAAAACTGTTTTTT. The gene calls are TRBV5-1 and TRBJ1-4, with unresolved D. This CDR3 has 14 residues. The germline CDR1 and CDR2 sequences are SGHRS and YFSETQ. Trimming took off 0 bases at V and 4 bases at J, with 7 bases between the two ends.

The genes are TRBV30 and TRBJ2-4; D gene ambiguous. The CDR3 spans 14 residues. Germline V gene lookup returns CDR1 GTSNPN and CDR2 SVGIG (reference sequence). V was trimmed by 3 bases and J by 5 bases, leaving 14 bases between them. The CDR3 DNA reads TGTGCCTGGAGCGCGAGACGGAAGGAAAACATTCAGTACTTC. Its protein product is CAWSARRKENIQYF.

Here the CDR3 reads CASSYGGTIADTQYF. CDR3 sequence (DNA): TGTGCCAGCAGTTACGGGGGGACTATTGCAGATACGCAGTATTTT. The genes are TRBV6-6 and TRBJ2-3, with 7 bases that match TRBD2. The CDR3 is 15 amino acids. V lost 2 bases and J lost 4; bases outside the gene matches: 6. Germline assignment: CDR1 MNHNY and CDR2 SVGAGI (reference sequence).

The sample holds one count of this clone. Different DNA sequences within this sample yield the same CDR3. CDR3 nucleotides: TGTGCCAGCAGTAGGACAGGGTACAATTCACCCCTCCACTTT. Its translation is CASSRTGYNSPLHF. V and J are TRBV6-5 and TRBJ1-6; 8 nucleotides align to TRBD1. V dropped 5 bases and J dropped 7; count of bases not matched to a gene: 4. The CDR3 contains 14 residues. In germline, CDR1 is MNHEY, CDR2 SVGAGI.